The 16 T cell receptor beta chains below come from one sample, sequenced in a study of T cell changes during pregnancy in multiple sclerosis. Assay used: immunoSEQ multiplex PCR; TCRdb lists only in-frame clones, some missing. The repertoire holds about 110,000 clones, with roughly nine tenths as singletons. Sample: peripheral blood, taken before pregnancy. Source of these receptors: a female donor with multiple sclerosis, enrolled in a pregnancy study.

The rearrangement joins TRBV30 to TRBJ1-5; D ambiguous. V was trimmed by 3 bases and J by 5 bases, leaving 11 bases between them. The CDR3 runs to 13 residues. CDR1 GTSNPN and CDR2 SVGIG come from the germline V gene (reference sequence). Written as DNA, the CDR3 is TGTGCCTGGAGCCCAGACACCCATCAGCCCCAGCATTTT. Protein sequence: CAWSPDTHQPQHF. Filled out from reference TRBV30 and TRBJ1-5, the complete variable domain reads SQTIHQWPATLVQPVGSPLSLECTVEGTSNPNLYWYRQAAGRGLQLLFYSVGIGQISSEVPQNLSASRPQDRQFILSSKKLLLSDSGFYLCAWSPDTHQPQHFGDGTRLSIL.

This rearrangement joins TRBV28 to TRBJ1-6, with TRBD1 as a possible D gene (6 bases). Germline V lookup: CDR1 MDHEN, CDR2 SYDVKM. The CDR3 totals 16 residues. Trimming removed 5 bases at V and 5 bases at J, with 16 bases between. The CDR3 sequence is CASSPRRGLNNSPLHF. As DNA, the CDR3 is TGTGCCAGCAGTCCGCGCAGGGGACTAAATAATTCACCCCTCCACTTT.

The genes are TRBV9 and TRBJ2-2; D might be TRBD2 (5 bases). Germline V CDR1 and CDR2: SGDLS, YYNGEE. V lost 3 bases, J lost 3 bases, and 15 bases lay in between. The CDR3 extends over 16 amino acids. DNA of the CDR3: TGTGCCAGCAGCGGTACTAGTTGGAGGCACACCGGGGAGCTGTTTTTT. Translating gives CASSGTSWRHTGELFF.

The genes are TRBV27 and TRBJ1-2, with TRBD1 identical over 9 bases. This CDR3 is 16 amino acids long. Germline V lookup: CDR1 MNHEY, CDR2 SMNVEV (reference sequence). V shed 2 bases and J 5 bases; nucleotides not matched to a gene: 9. The CDR3 DNA follows: TGTGCCAGCAGTTTACGGCAGGGGACAGGGTTATATGGCTACACCTTC. Translation: CASSLRQGTGLYGYTF.

The rearrangement links TRBV7-9 to TRBJ1-5; tentatively, D is TRBD1 (6 bases). V was trimmed by 5 bases and J by 9 bases, leaving 20 bases between them. The CDR3 runs 15 residues. Germline V gene data show CDR1 as SEHNR and CDR2 as FQNEAQ (reference sequence). CDR3 coding DNA: TGTGCCAGCAGCCCGGGGGGCGGGTGGACGTCGCCCCAGCATTTT. Encoded protein: CASSPGGGWTSPQHF.

The rearrangement links TRBV28 to TRBJ2-7; D may be TRBD1 (6 bases). Trimming left V 6 bases short and J 2 bases short, with 14 bases between. Germline V gene sequence: CDR1 MDHEN, CDR2 SYDVKM. CDR3 length: 14 amino acids. CDR3 bases: TGTGCCAGCAGGATCGGACAGCCGACCTACGAGCAGTACTTC. It specifies CASRIGQPTYEQYF.

The chain carries TRBV4-2 and TRBJ2-1; TRBD2 aligns across 10 bases. In germline, CDR1 is LGHNA, CDR2 YNFKEQ. The CDR3 length is 15 residues. After removal of 1 base from V and 7 bases from J, the junction contained 4 bases not matched to a gene. CDR3 nucleotides: TGTGCCAGCAGCCAAGTGGGTAGCGGGGGGAATGAGCAGTTCTTC. Amino acids: CASSQVGSGGNEQFF.

The chain couples TRBV18 to TRBJ1-1; D may be TRBD1 (6 bases). CDR1 and CDR2 from the germline V gene are KGHSH and LQKENI. Trimming stripped 3 bases from V and 5 bases from J, with 13 bases between. The CDR3 is 14 residues long. The CDR3 bases are TGTGCCAGCTCACCCCACAGGGAACTGACTGAAGCTTTCTTT. Translating it yields CASSPHRELTEAFF.

V usage is TRBV5-4 and J usage is TRBJ2-2; a weak D match, TRBD1 (5 bases). The CDR3 length is 16 residues. Trimming removed 4 bases from V and 0 bases from J, with 13 bases in between. Germline V gene lookup returns CDR1 SGHNT and CDR2 YYREEE (reference sequence). CDR3 DNA sequence: TGTGCCAGCAGCGATCCAGGGATGGCGAACACCGGGGAGCTGTTTTTT. This codes for CASSDPGMANTGELFF.

The chain uses TRBV29-1 and TRBJ2-2, with TRBD1 matching over 12 bases. The CDR3 sequence is 15 residues long. V lost 6 bases, J lost 1 base, and 3 bases stayed unmatched. Germline CDR1 reads SQVTM; CDR2 reads ANQGSEA. The CDR3 region is CSVGQGAMNTGELFF. In DNA form, the CDR3 reads TGCAGCGTGGGACAGGGGGCCATGAACACCGGGGAGCTGTTTTTT.

The genes are TRBV11-2 and TRBJ1-1, with D unresolved. The V gene lost 1 base and the J gene lost 8 bases, with 11 bases spanning the gap. Germline-derived CDR1 and CDR2 are SGHAT and FQNNGV. CDR3 length equals 13 residues. CDR3 DNA sequence: TGTGCCAGCAGCTTAGGATTGCTTGCGGAAGCTTTCTTT. Translated: CASSLGLLAEAFF.

J is TRBJ2-7 and V is TRBV30; 9 positions agree with TRBD2. Losses at the gene ends were 1 base for V and 1 base for J; bases not matched to a gene: 11. The CDR3 is 17 amino acids. CDR1 is GTSNPN, CDR2 SVGIG, per germline (reference sequence). The CDR3 sequence: CAWSDASGKPRSYEQYF. CDR3 nucleotides: TGTGCCTGGAGTGACGCTAGCGGGAAACCTCGGTCCTACGAGCAGTACTTC. Full variable domain (outside the CDR3, taken from reference TRBV30 and TRBJ2-7): SQTIHQWPATLVQPVGSPLSLECTVEGTSNPNLYWYRQAAGRGLQLLFYSVGIGQISSEVPQNLSASRPQDRQFILSSKKLLLSDSGFYLCAWSDASGKPRSYEQYFGPGTRLTVT.

The gene calls are TRBV2 and TRBJ1-1; D not certain. The V gene lost 6 bases and the J gene lost 6 bases, with 23 bases spanning the gap. Germline V gene sequence: CDR1 SNHLY, CDR2 FYNNEI. This CDR3 has 16 amino acids. CDR3 region: CASSNLPGLGSAEAFF. In DNA, the CDR3 is TGTGCCAGCAGCAACCTTCCAGGTTTAGGGAGCGCTGAAGCTTTCTTT.

The V and J genes are TRBV7-9 and TRBJ2-1; TRBD2 agrees at 7 bases. Trimming cost V 5 bases and J 5 bases; bases outside gene matches: 18. Germline assignment: CDR1 SEHNR and CDR2 FQNEAQ (reference sequence). CDR3 size: 18 residues. CDR3 DNA: TGTGCCAGCAGCCTTACCCCAACAGCGGGGCCAAAGGACAATGAGCAGTTCTTC. Translation gives CASSLTPTAGPKDNEQFF.

The gene calls are TRBV6-6 and TRBJ1-2; tentatively, D is TRBD1 (6 bases). Germline V gives CDR1 MNHNY, CDR2 SVGAGI (reference sequence). This CDR3 is built from 14 residues. With 5 bases removed from V and 4 bases from J, the gap between germline ends came to 14 bases. Here the CDR3 reads CASSRGASGYGYTF. The CDR3 DNA is TGTGCCAGCAGTCGGGGGGCGTCTGGCTATGGCTACACCTTC.

The J gene is TRBJ1-6, the V gene TRBV4-2; TRBD1 is a possible D gene (5 bases). The CDR3 loop spans 14 amino acids. Germline CDR1 reads LGHNA; CDR2 reads YNFKEQ. Trimming took off 3 bases at V and 4 bases at J, with 7 bases between the two ends. The CDR3 region is CASSQTVYNSPLHF. CDR3 bases: TGTGCCAGCAGCCAGACAGTTTATAATTCACCCCTCCACTTT.